This record covers a single TCR beta chain. The CDR3 runs 16 residues. With 7 bases removed from V and 2 bases from J, the gap between germline ends came to 20 bases. Preparation of the TCRbeta library was carried out with unique molecular identifiers. TCRdb redid the calling of the PCR reads with MiXCR, one entry per CDR3 protein. The sample carries hundreds of thousands of distinct CDR3 sequences, around 17% recorded once. The data originate from a study of T-cell reconstitution after alpha-beta-depleted transplantation in children. The chain combines TRBV12-3 or TRBV12-4 with TRBJ1-1, with D possibly matching TRBD1 (6 bases). Here the sequenced sample was PBMCs from the stem cell graft donor, taken from the stem cell graft. The source of this sequence is a human donor who donated a stem cell graft to a child with acute myeloid leukemia. The CDR3 loop is CASTHLRDTSNTEAFF. Written as DNA, the CDR3 is TGTGCCAGCACCCACCTCCGGGACACTTCCAACACTGAAGCTTTCTTT.